What follows are 4 T cell receptor beta chains derived from one specimen sequenced in a study of T cell repertoires in cytomegalovirus infection. TCRdb itself ran the reads through MiXCR, one entry per CDR3 protein. The sample holds around 540,000 distinct CDR3 sequences, 30% to 35% seen once. These receptors are not linked to any known antigen. The sequences come from cultured PBMCs, collected from culture after CMV antigen stimulation. Receptor source: a human donor in good health (CMV status not recorded). Some clones in this sample may be carry-over from other donors' samples.

This chain connects TRBV19 to TRBJ1-1; no reliable D call. The V end was cut by 4 bases, the J end by 0 bases, with 6 bases between. CDR3 length: 13 residues. Germline V lookup: CDR1 LNHDA, CDR2 SQIVND (reference sequence). CDR3 DNA sequence: TGTGCCAGTAGTAGAAATATGAACACTGAAGCTTTCTTT. It encodes CASSRNMNTEAFF.

The table lists this clonotype with a few counts. The chain has TRBV6-5 and TRBJ1-1; D gene unclear. The ends were cut back, 2 bases at V and 1 base at J, with 11 bases in the middle. The CDR3 is 15 residues long. Germline CDR1 and CDR2: MNHEY and SVGAGI. CDR3 in DNA: TGTGCCAGCAGTTACCGTTGGACGGAGAACACTGAAGCTTTCTTT. Its protein is CASSYRWTENTEAFF.

The chain employs TRBV7-2 and TRBJ2-5, with D tentatively TRBD1 (6 bases). This CDR3 region has 15 residues. Germline assignment: CDR1 SGHTA and CDR2 FQGNSA. Trimming pared 5 bases from V and 2 bases from J, leaving 15 bases between. CDR3 loop: CASSPTAGAQETQYF. CDR3 DNA sequence: TGTGCCAGCAGCCCTACAGCAGGGGCTCAAGAGACCCAGTACTTC.

This clonotype was observed a few times. The chain is built from TRBV18 and TRBJ2-7; no firm D call. Germline V CDR1 and CDR2: KGHSH, LQKENI. V shed 2 bases and J shed 0 bases, with 8 bases lying between them. CDR3 length equals 14 residues. In nucleotides, the CDR3 is TGTGCCAGCTCACCAGGGCACGACTCCTACGAGCAGTACTTC. Translated, it gives CASSPGHDSYEQYF.